This T cell receptor beta chain was found in a study of Ad26.COV2.S vaccination and SARS-CoV-2 variants. CDR3 length: 13 amino acids. After removal of 8 bases from V and 2 bases from J, the junction contained 4 bases not matched to a gene. CDR1 and CDR2 from the germline V gene are MNHEY and SVGAGI. Clones were read by immunoSEQ multiplex PCR, and TCRdb kept only the in-frame ones, dropping some. This table holds 400,000 to 500,000 clones, roughly 88% found once. Treatment denoted: 15 to 20 received Ad26.COV2.S at low or high dose, single or two shots; about 5 received placebo; per-sample allocation not given. The investigators took samples on day 63 after the first vaccine or placebo injection.

The material sequenced was peripheral blood, taken in a trial of Ad26.COV2.S vaccine versus placebo. The chain joins TRBV6-5 to TRBJ1-2; TRBD1 matches 8 bases. The TCR originated in a person between 18 and 65 years old who received the Ad26.COV2.S COVID-19 vaccine or a placebo. The CDR3 is CASARDRNYGYTF. For the CDR3, the DNA is TGTGCCAGCGCCAGGGACAGGAACTATGGCTACACCTTC.